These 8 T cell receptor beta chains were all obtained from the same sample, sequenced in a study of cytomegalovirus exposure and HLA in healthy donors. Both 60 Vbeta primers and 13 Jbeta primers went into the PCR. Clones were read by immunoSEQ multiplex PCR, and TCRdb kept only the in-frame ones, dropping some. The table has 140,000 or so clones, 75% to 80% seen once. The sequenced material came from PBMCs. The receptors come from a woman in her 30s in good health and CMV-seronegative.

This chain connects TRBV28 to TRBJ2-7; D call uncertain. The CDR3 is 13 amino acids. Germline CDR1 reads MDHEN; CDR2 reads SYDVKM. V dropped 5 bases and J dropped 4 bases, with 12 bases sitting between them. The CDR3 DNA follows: TGTGCCAGCAGTCCCCCAGGTAATTACGAGCAGTACTTC. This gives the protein CASSPPGNYEQYF. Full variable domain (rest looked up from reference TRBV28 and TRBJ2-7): DVKVTQSSRYLVKRTGEKVFLECVQDMDHENMFWYRQDPGLGLRLIYFSYDVKMKEKGDIPEGYSVSREKKERFSLILESASTNQTSMYLCASSPPGNYEQYFGPGTRLTVT.

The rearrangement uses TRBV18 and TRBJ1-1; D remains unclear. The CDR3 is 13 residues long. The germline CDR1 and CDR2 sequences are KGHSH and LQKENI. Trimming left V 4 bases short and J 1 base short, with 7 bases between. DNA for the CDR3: TGTGCCAGCTCACTTAAACAGAACACTGAAGCTTTCTTT. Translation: CASSLKQNTEAFF. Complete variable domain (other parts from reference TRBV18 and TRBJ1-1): NAGVMQNPRHLVRRRGQEARLRCSPMKGHSHVYWYRQLPEEGLKFMVYLQKENIIDESGMPKERFSAEFPKEGPSILRIQQVVRGDSAAYFCASSLKQNTEAFFGQGTRLTVV.

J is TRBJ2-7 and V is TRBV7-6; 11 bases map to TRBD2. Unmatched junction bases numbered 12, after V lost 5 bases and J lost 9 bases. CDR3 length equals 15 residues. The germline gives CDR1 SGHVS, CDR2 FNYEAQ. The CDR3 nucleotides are TGTGCCAGCAGCCCCCAGACTAGCGGGGCTACGGGGCAGTACTTC. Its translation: CASSPQTSGATGQYF.

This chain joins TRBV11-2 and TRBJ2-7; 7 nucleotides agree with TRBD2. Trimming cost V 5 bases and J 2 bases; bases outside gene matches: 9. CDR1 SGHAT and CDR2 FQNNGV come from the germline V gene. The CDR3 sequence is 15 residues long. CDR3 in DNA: TGTGCCAGCAGCCGTCTTGGGCGGGGGACCTACGAGCAGTACTTC. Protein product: CASSRLGRGTYEQYF. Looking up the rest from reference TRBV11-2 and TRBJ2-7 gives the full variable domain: EAGVAQSPRYKIIEKRQSVAFWCNPISGHATLYWYQQILGQGPKLLIQFQNNGVVDDSQLPKDRFSAERLKGVDSTLKIQPAKLEDSAVYLCASSRLGRGTYEQYFGPGTRLTVT.

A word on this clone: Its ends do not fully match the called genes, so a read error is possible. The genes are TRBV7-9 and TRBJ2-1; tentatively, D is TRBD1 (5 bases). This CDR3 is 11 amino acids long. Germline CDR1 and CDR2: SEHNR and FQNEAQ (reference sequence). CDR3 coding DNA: TGTTCCAGCAGCTGGGGCCCGGAGCAGTTCTTC. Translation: CSSSWGPEQFF.

CDR3 nucleotides: TGCGCCAGCAGCTTACTAGCGGGGGGGCCCGAGCAGTACTTC. Its translation is CASSLLAGGPEQYF. V is TRBV5-1 and J is TRBJ2-7; TRBD2 matches 13 bases. With V trimmed by 2 bases and J by 6 bases, 2 bases remained unmatched. Germline lookup yields CDR1 SGHRS and CDR2 YFSETQ. CDR3 size: 14 residues.

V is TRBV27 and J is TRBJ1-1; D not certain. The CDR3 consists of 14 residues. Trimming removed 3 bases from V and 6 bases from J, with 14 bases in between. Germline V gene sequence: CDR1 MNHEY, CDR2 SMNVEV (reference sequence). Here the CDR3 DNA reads TGTGCCAGCAGTTTCGAGGGTTTTGACGCTGAAGCTTTCTTT. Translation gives CASSFEGFDAEAFF.

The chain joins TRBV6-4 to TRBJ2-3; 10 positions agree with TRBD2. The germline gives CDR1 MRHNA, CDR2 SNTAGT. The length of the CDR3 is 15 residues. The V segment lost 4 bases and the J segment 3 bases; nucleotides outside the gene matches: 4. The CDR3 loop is CASSAQAGGTDTQYF. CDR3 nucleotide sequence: TGTGCCAGCAGTGCACAAGCGGGGGGGACAGATACGCAGTATTTT.